These 10 T cell receptor beta chains came from one sample sequenced in a study of liver allograft versus peripheral blood T cells (dated by TCRdb to 2018 to 2021). Regarding the complete study: T cell receptor repertoires present within transplanted livers were compared with repertoires in the peripheral blood of liver transplant recipients.

Sequencing was carried out with an Illumina MiSeq. In-frame beta chains were kept once TCRdb had trimmed the public reads at Q25 with fastp and called clones with MiXCR. All rows with the same CDR3 protein become a single entry with the most common DNA and genes. This sample has around 10,000 distinct CDR3 sequences in its table, and approximately 20% of those were observed once. About 1.7% of the sample is in the top ten clones. These receptors came from a human patient who had a liver transplant. Some T cells seen after a transplant may have their origin in the graft donor.

This clonotype is medium-sized within its sample. The chain recombines TRBV27 with TRBJ1-6, with 11 bases that match TRBD1. J gave up 7 bases and V 6 bases, and 8 bases lay outside the gene matches. This CDR3 is built from 16 residues. The germline CDR1 and CDR2 sequences are MNHEY and SMNVEV (reference sequence). CDR3 nucleotides: TGTGCCAGCAGCCTTTACCGGGACAGGGGGAATTCACCCCTCCACTTT. This sequence encodes CASSLYRDRGNSPLHF.

The chain employs TRBV20-1 and TRBJ1-2; the D gene is possibly TRBD1 (6 bases). Trimming took 5 bases from V and 4 from J, leaving 8 bases between them. The CDR3 covers 11 residues. The germline CDR1 and CDR2 sequences are DFQATT and SNEGSKA (reference sequence). The CDR3: CSASQGYGYTF. CDR3 DNA sequence: TGCAGTGCTTCACAGGGCTATGGCTACACCTTC.

The chain employs TRBV12-3 or TRBV12-4 and TRBJ1-3; no definite D call. V was cut by 6 bases and J by 0 bases, with 12 bases left in between. This CDR3 is built from 15 residues. DNA for the CDR3: TGTGCCAGCAGCTATACGGACCACTCTGGAAACACCATATATTTT. It is translated as CASSYTDHSGNTIYF.

V is TRBV12-3 or TRBV12-4 and J is TRBJ2-7; possibly TRBD1 or TRBD2 for D (5 bases each). V dropped 5 bases and J dropped 9 bases, with 20 bases sitting between them. This CDR3 comprises 14 residues. CDR3 nucleotide sequence: TGTGCCAGCAGTCCGGAACAGGCTTGGGACGGGCAGTACTTC. Its protein product is CASSPEQAWDGQYF.

The gene calls are TRBV5-5 and TRBJ1-1; no clear D gene. Germline loops: CDR1 SGHKS, CDR2 YYEKEE (reference sequence). CDR3 size: 12 residues. V was shortened by 2 bases and J by 8 bases, with 10 bases between the two germline ends. As DNA, the CDR3 is TGTGCCAGCAGCTTAAAGACGGACGAAGCTTTCTTT. This sequence encodes CASSLKTDEAFF. The full variable domain, rest sourced from reference TRBV5-5 and TRBJ1-1, is DAGVTQSPTHLIKTRGQQVTLRCSPISGHKSVSWYQQVLGQGPQFIFQYYEKEERGRGNFPDRFSARQFPNYSSELNVNALLLGDSALYLCASSLKTDEAFFGQGTRLTVV.

For this clonotype: This sequence may be a read error, since a much larger clone differs from it by one base. The V call is TRBV24-1, the J call TRBJ1-1; maybe TRBD1 (6 bases). Germline V lookup: CDR1 KGHDR, CDR2 SFDVKD. The CDR3 runs to 14 residues. Trimming left V 3 bases short and J 6 bases short, with 13 bases between. The CDR3 DNA reads TGTGCCACCAGTGATAACAGGGATGTGGCTGAAGCTTTCTTT. Protein: CATSDNRDVAEAFF.

The V and J genes are TRBV10-2 and TRBJ1-1; no reliable D call. With 8 bases removed from V and 2 bases from J, the gap between germline ends came to 12 bases. CDR1 is WSHSY and CDR2 is SAAADI in the germline V gene. This CDR3 region has 13 residues. The CDR3 bases are TGCGCCAGCCTTGGAGGGAGAAACACTGAAGCTTTCTTT. Amino acids: CASLGGRNTEAFF.

Within the sample, this clonotype is medium-sized (0.01 to 0.1%). J is TRBJ2-3 and V is TRBV29-1; 7 nucleotides line up with TRBD1. J was trimmed by 5 bases and V by 7 bases; bases with no gene match: 9. CDR3 length: 13 residues. Germline CDR1 SQVTM, CDR2 ANQGSEA. Written as DNA, the CDR3 is TGCAGCGGAGACAGGGTAGGAGGAGATACGCAGTATTTT. Its protein product is CSGDRVGGDTQYF.

The CDR3 sequence is CASSLQQGDEQFF. The CDR3 nucleotides read TGTGCCAGCAGTTTGCAACAGGGGGATGAGCAGTTCTTC. This chain uses TRBV12-3 or TRBV12-4 with TRBJ2-1, with 8 bases lining up with TRBD1. With 3 bases clipped from V and 8 bases from J, the junction kept 3 bases outside the gene matches. The CDR3 sequence is 13 residues long.

This clonotype was recorded a few times. V gene TRBV11-1 combines with J gene TRBJ2-7; 9 bases map to TRBD1. The J segment lost 5 bases and the V segment lost 5 bases, leaving 7 bases of the junction unmatched. Germline CDR1 is SGHAT and CDR2 is FQDESV (reference sequence). The CDR3 is made up of 14 amino acids. The chain's CDR3 is CASSARDREHEQYF. DNA for the CDR3: TGTGCCAGCAGCGCCCGGGACAGGGAACACGAGCAGTACTTC.